This TCR beta chain appears in the sequencing data of a study of blood T cell repertoires in COVID-19. In the study overall: Whether acute or convalescent, the COVID-19 samples came from the United States, Italy and Spain. In each case, the material was cDNA or gDNA derived from T cells, B-cell-depleted T cells, or PBMCs.

Methods used by the authors: Reference gene primers were amplified, and this amplification served to estimate nucleated cell counts. Measured with immunoSEQ multiplex PCR; TCRdb has only the in-frame clones, and not every one. D and trimming come from the DNA, and the V and J calls and clone size come from that table. This sample yields tens of thousands of clones, of which approximately 83% are seen a single time; 3.8% belongs to the top ten. This CDR3 comprises 14 residues. Per germline, CDR1 GTSNPN and CDR2 SVGIG (reference sequence). Trimming removed 3 bases from V and 2 bases from J; junction bases left unmatched: 5.

Material: peripheral blood. This TCR came from a man in his sixties with acute or convalescent COVID-19. V gene TRBV30 combines with J gene TRBJ2-3; 7 nucleotides agree with TRBD1. This CDR3 is CAWRQGLNTDTQYF. In DNA, the CDR3 is TGTGCCTGGAGACAGGGGTTGAACACAGATACGCAGTATTTT.